This T cell receptor beta chain was obtained from a study of T cells in Graves' hyperthyroidism and ophthalmopathy. General study results and limits: Among clonotypes expanded in thyroid above 0.001, most were also found in blood.

For this clonotype: Its antigen is undetermined.

The germline V gene has CDR1 MDHEN and CDR2 SYDVKM. Trimming pared 8 bases from V and 1 base from J, leaving 5 bases between. The CDR3 spans 11 residues. Template material for amplifying TCR beta CDR3 regions consisted of RNA transcripts. First-round RT-PCR with HTBI primers amplified the TCR CDR3 region. TCRdb re-derived calls from the multiplex PCR reads in MiXCR, one entry per CDR3 protein. The sample includes about 600,000 distinct CDR3 sequences, roughly 15% of them seen just once. This TCR derives from a woman aged 40 to 50 with Graves' ophthalmopathy. Sequencing was done on a sample of blood. The rearrangement links TRBV28 to TRBJ1-2; D is unresolved. CDR3 bases: TGTGCCAGCTTCAGTAACTATGGCTACACCTTC. This codes for CASFSNYGYTF.